What follows are 28 T cell receptor beta chains derived from one specimen sequenced in a study of T cell responses to AZD1222 COVID-19 vaccine. This table comes from immunoSEQ multiplex PCR, and its TCRdb copy is limited to in-frame clones, with some not included. The sample holds about 110,000 clones, about 87% seen once. The sequencing here drew on peripheral blood, taken 28 days after the second AZD1222 dose. The receptor source for this set is an adult who received the AZD1222 COVID-19 vaccine.

The rearrangement links TRBV19 to TRBJ1-2, with 12 positions matching TRBD1. Unmatched junction bases numbered 7, after V lost 3 bases and J lost 8 bases. Germline V CDR1 and CDR2: LNHDA, SQIVND (reference sequence). This CDR3 is 15 amino acids long. CDR3 nucleotide sequence: TGTGCCAGTAGTATGGTGGGACAGGGGGCCGGAGGCTACACCTTC. This gives the protein CASSMVGQGAGGYTF.

The J gene is TRBJ1-4, the V gene TRBV30; D gene uncertain. The CDR3 totals 12 residues. V lost 3 bases and J lost 8, with 10 bases in between. The V gene's germline CDR1 is GTSNPN and CDR2 SVGIG (reference sequence). CDR3 residues: CAWSIGREKLFF. The CDR3 DNA follows: TGTGCCTGGAGCATAGGGCGGGAAAAACTGTTTTTT.

In its sample, this clone was seen once. V and J are TRBV9 and TRBJ2-3; D is undetermined. V was shortened by 2 bases and J by 0 bases, with 10 bases between the two germline ends. The V gene's germline CDR1 is SGDLS and CDR2 YYNGEE. The length of the CDR3 is 15 residues. CDR3 amino acids: CASSVWQTSTDTQYF. CDR3 sequence (DNA): TGTGCCAGCAGCGTGTGGCAGACTAGCACAGATACGCAGTATTTT.

The chain has TRBV12-3 or TRBV12-4 and TRBJ1-5, with D unresolved. Trimming stripped 3 bases from V and 5 bases from J, with 8 bases between. CDR3 length: 13 amino acids. The CDR3: CASSFRKDQPQHF. CDR3 DNA: TGTGCCAGCAGTTTCAGGAAGGATCAGCCCCAGCATTTT.

The chain links TRBV11-3 to TRBJ2-3; D is unclear. V shed 0 bases and J shed 4 bases, with 8 bases lying between them. Germline values: CDR1 SGHNT, CDR2 YENEEA. The length of the CDR3 is 14 residues. The CDR3 nucleotides read TGTGCCAGCAGCTTAGATTTTCAGTCAGATACGCAGTATTTT. Translated, it gives CASSLDFQSDTQYF.

This chain uses TRBV19 with TRBJ1-1; 10 positions match TRBD1. The V segment lost 6 bases and the J segment 7 bases; nucleotides outside the gene matches: 5. This CDR3 has 13 residues. Germline values: CDR1 LNHDA, CDR2 SQIVND (reference sequence). CDR3 DNA: TGTGCCAGTAGCCAGACAGGGGGCGTTGAAGCTTTCTTT. Translating it yields CASSQTGGVEAFF.

The chain joins TRBV6-5 to TRBJ1-5, with D tentatively TRBD1 (5 bases). The CDR3 runs to 15 residues. Trimming removed 6 bases at V and 0 bases at J, with 12 bases between. Germline V CDR1 and CDR2: MNHEY, SVGAGI. The CDR3 protein is CASSPGTASNQPQHF. The CDR3 nucleotides are TGTGCCAGCAGCCCCGGGACGGCTAGCAATCAGCCCCAGCATTTT.

The chain combines TRBV18 with TRBJ1-3, with 12 bases that match TRBD1. V dropped 3 bases and J dropped 8; count of bases not matched to a gene: 2. Germline V lookup: CDR1 KGHSH, CDR2 LQKENI. The CDR3 extends over 14 amino acids. CDR3 amino acids: CASSPGQGADTIYF. The CDR3 DNA reads TGTGCCAGCTCACCGGGACAGGGGGCCGACACCATATATTTT.

The CDR3 DNA sequence: TGTGCCAGCAGCTTGGCGGGGGGGAAGGCTGAAGCTTTCTTT. It specifies CASSLAGGKAEAFF. The V call is TRBV5-6, the J call TRBJ1-1; a possible D gene is TRBD1 (5 bases). The CDR3 is made up of 14 amino acids. Germline lookup yields CDR1 SGHDT and CDR2 YYEEEE. Trimming cost V 0 bases and J 6 bases, with 12 bases left between them. Based on the CDR3 plus reference TRBV5-6 and TRBJ1-1, the full variable domain is DAGVTQSPTHLIKTRGQQVTLRCSPKSGHDTVSWYQQALGQGPQFIFQYYEEEERQRGNFPDRFSGHQFPNYSSELNVNALLLGDSALYLCASSLAGGKAEAFFGQGTRLTVV.

The chain carries TRBV30 and TRBJ2-1; 7 positions match TRBD2. J lost 8 bases, V lost 7 bases, and 20 bases had no gene match. CDR1 is GTSNPN, CDR2 SVGIG, per germline (reference sequence). This CDR3 region has 16 residues. The CDR3 loop is CASRTPPGLGRDEQFF. The CDR3 bases are TGTGCCTCCCGGACTCCCCCTGGACTAGGTCGGGATGAGCAGTTCTTC.

CDR3 nucleotides: TGTGCCAGCAGTGTATGGGACGGCAACTACGAGCAGTACTTC. It is translated as CASSVWDGNYEQYF. This sequence joins TRBV25-1 and TRBJ2-7, with D perhaps given as TRBD1 or TRBD2 (5 bases each). Germline V lookup: CDR1 MGHDK, CDR2 SYGVNS. CDR3 length: 14 residues. Trimming left V 4 bases short and J 3 bases short, with 13 bases between.

This clone was seen only once. The identical CDR3 is also encoded by other nucleotide sequences in the sample. The V and J genes are TRBV5-1 and TRBJ2-1; D remains ambiguous. Trimming stripped 5 bases from V and 4 bases from J, with 4 bases between. CDR1 is SGHRS and CDR2 is YFSETQ in the germline V gene. The CDR3 sequence is 11 residues long. The CDR3 coding sequence is TGCGCCAGCAGTTCATACAATGAGCAGTTCTTC. Translating gives CASSSYNEQFF.

The gene calls are TRBV3-1 (or the pseudogene TRBV3-2) and TRBJ2-5, with a tentative D call TRBD1 (5 bases). The CDR3 spans 15 residues. V dropped 6 bases and J dropped 7 bases, with 21 bases sitting between them. Germline V CDR1 and CDR2: LGHDT, YNNKEL (reference sequence). The CDR3 nucleotides are TGTGCCAGCAGGCAGACGCAACAGGAGTTAGGGACCCAGTACTTC. Translating it yields CASRQTQQELGTQYF.

The chain joins TRBV28 to TRBJ2-7; D unclear. CDR1 is MDHEN and CDR2 is SYDVKM in the germline V gene. CDR3 length: 12 residues. Trimming removed 8 bases from V and 4 bases from J, with 12 bases in between. CDR3 region: CASHTKGYEQYF. The CDR3 region has the DNA TGTGCCAGCCATACAAAGGGTTACGAGCAGTACTTC.

The genes are TRBV27 and TRBJ1-5, with D unclear. The CDR3 has 14 amino acids. V lost 2 bases and J lost 7, with 12 bases in between. Germline V CDR1 and CDR2: MNHEY, SMNVEV (reference sequence). The CDR3 DNA is TGTGCCAGCAGTTTAGCCCCGGGCAGCCAGCCCCAGCATTTT. The encoded protein is CASSLAPGSQPQHF.

This sequence joins TRBV21-1 and TRBJ1-5; the table's D call of TRBD1 was not tested on the DNA. TRBV21-1 counts as a pseudogene. CDR3 length equals 20 residues. CDR3 sequence (DNA): TGTGCCAGCAGCAAGACAAAGGGGGACAGGGACTTTACCGACAATCAGCCCCAGCATTTT. Translation gives CASSKTKGDRDFTDNQPQHF.

This chain joins TRBV18 and TRBJ1-2; 7 bases align to TRBD1. Germline loops: CDR1 KGHSH, CDR2 LQKENI. This CDR3 has 15 residues. The J segment lost 8 bases and the V segment lost 0 bases, leaving 9 bases of the junction unmatched. The CDR3 sequence: CASSPPGQLQSGYTF. CDR3 DNA: TGTGCCAGCTCACCACCGGGACAGCTTCAGTCCGGCTACACCTTC.

This clone was counted a single time. J is TRBJ2-1 and V is TRBV3-1 (or the pseudogene TRBV3-2); TRBD2 matches 12 bases. CDR3 length equals 15 residues. V shed 3 bases, J shed 7 bases, and the junction held 4 bases outside the gene matches. Germline V gene lookup returns CDR1 LGHDT and CDR2 YNNKEL (reference sequence). CDR3: CASSQVTSGRNEQFF. CDR3 bases: TGTGCCAGCAGCCAGGTGACTAGCGGGAGAAATGAGCAGTTCTTC.

This chain joins TRBV10-1 and TRBJ1-5; D is unresolved. The CDR3 consists of 16 residues. Germline-derived CDR1 and CDR2 are WNHNN and SYGVQD (reference sequence). Trimming cost V 2 bases and J 6 bases, with 17 bases left between them. In nucleotides, the CDR3 is TGCGCCAGCAGTGAGGGATCGGATATCCCTGGTCAGCCCCAGCATTTT. Translation gives CASSEGSDIPGQPQHF.

The chain uses TRBV5-5 and TRBJ1-3; no reliable D call. From germline, CDR1 is SGHKS and CDR2 YYEKEE (reference sequence). This CDR3 region has 14 residues. V shed 1 base and J shed 1 base, with 6 bases lying between them. CDR3 DNA sequence: TGTGCCAGCAGCTTGCTCCGATCTGGAAACACCATATATTTT. Translated, it gives CASSLLRSGNTIYF.

The V gene is TRBV6-5, the J gene TRBJ1-2, with D maybe TRBD1 (5 bases). Trimming cost V 2 bases and J 8 bases, with 15 bases left between them. Germline CDR1 is MNHEY and CDR2 is SVGAGI. The CDR3 consists of 14 residues. This CDR3 reads CASSYGQRGTGYTF. The CDR3, as DNA: TGTGCCAGCAGTTACGGTCAGAGGGGTACCGGCTACACCTTC.

This chain uses TRBV18 with TRBJ2-7, with 9 bases that match TRBD1. Looked up from germline, CDR1 is KGHSH and CDR2 is LQKENI. This CDR3 is 15 amino acids long. Trimming cost V 3 bases and J 3 bases; bases outside gene matches: 6. The CDR3 sequence: CASSPGDRDLYEQYF. The DNA of the CDR3 is TGTGCCAGCTCACCTGGGGACAGGGACCTCTACGAGCAGTACTTC.

The chain combines TRBV7-8 with TRBJ1-3; weak D call: TRBD1 (6 bases). The CDR3 runs 16 residues. The V and J ends lost 3 bases and 0 bases respectively, with 12 bases between them. Germline assignment: CDR1 SGHVS and CDR2 FQNEAQ. The CDR3 reads CASSLGGPLSGNTIYF. CDR3 nucleotide sequence: TGTGCCAGCAGCTTGGGGGGGCCCCTCTCTGGAAACACCATATATTTT.

This clone was recorded once. V is TRBV7-8 and J is TRBJ1-2; no clear D gene. The CDR3 length is 15 residues. V was clipped by 0 bases and J by 0 bases, with 8 bases between them. CDR1 SGHVS and CDR2 FQNEAQ come from the germline V gene. In DNA form, the CDR3 reads TGTGCCAGCAGCTTAGCACTCAGCGCTAACTATGGCTACACCTTC. It specifies CASSLALSANYGYTF.

This chain links TRBV21-1 with TRBJ1-5. TRBV21-1 counts as a pseudogene. The CDR3 runs 14 residues. The CDR3 region has the DNA TGTGCCAGCAGCAAAGTTCGTGGCAATCAGCCCCAGCATTTT. Amino acid sequence: CASSKVRGNQPQHF.

The V gene is TRBV5-1, the J gene TRBJ1-2; 12 bases are shared with TRBD1. The ends lost 3 bases at V and 5 bases at J; junction bases unmatched: 8. The CDR3 extends over 16 amino acids. From germline, CDR1 is SGHRS and CDR2 YFSETQ. The DNA of the CDR3 is TGCGCCAGCAGCTCCGGGACAGGGGGCTTGAGTTATGGCTACACCTTC. Translation gives CASSSGTGGLSYGYTF.

The gene calls are TRBV5-1 and TRBJ1-3; possibly TRBD1 for D (6 bases). CDR3 size: 15 residues. Germline V gene sequence: CDR1 SGHRS, CDR2 YFSETQ. Deletions cut 0 bases from V and 0 bases from J, with 7 bases between. In DNA, the CDR3 is TGCGCCAGCAGCTTGGGACAGGCCTCTGGAAACACCATATATTTT. This codes for CASSLGQASGNTIYF.

The gene calls are TRBV5-1 and TRBJ2-7, with a weak D call TRBD2 (5 bases). The V end was cut by 3 bases, the J end by 6 bases, with 7 bases between. Germline V gives CDR1 SGHRS, CDR2 YFSETQ. The CDR3 sequence is 11 residues long. CDR3 sequence: CASSSGGEQYF. CDR3 DNA: TGCGCCAGCAGCTCCGGAGGCGAGCAGTACTTC.